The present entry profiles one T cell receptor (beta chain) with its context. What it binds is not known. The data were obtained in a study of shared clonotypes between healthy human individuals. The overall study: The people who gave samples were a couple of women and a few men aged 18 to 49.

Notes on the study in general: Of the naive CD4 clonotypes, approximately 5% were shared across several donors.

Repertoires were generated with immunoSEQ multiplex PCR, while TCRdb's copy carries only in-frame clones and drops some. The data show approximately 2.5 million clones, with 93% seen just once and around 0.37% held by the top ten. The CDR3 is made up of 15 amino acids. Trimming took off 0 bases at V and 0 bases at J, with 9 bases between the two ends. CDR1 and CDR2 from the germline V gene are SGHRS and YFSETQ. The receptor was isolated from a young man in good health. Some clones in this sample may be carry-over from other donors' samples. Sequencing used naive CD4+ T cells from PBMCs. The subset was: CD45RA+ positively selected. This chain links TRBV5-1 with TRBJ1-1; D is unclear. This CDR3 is CASSLERRMNTEAFF. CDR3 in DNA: TGCGCCAGCAGCTTGGAGCGGAGGATGAACACTGAAGCTTTCTTT.